The present entry profiles one T cell receptor beta chain with its context. What it recognizes is unknown. These data come from a study of human T cells and chemical hapten exposure. At the level of the study: Slight differences in pooled library volume were the main source of varying TCR yields across samples.

Time point indicated: patch test 2, 6 weeks after DPC sensitization. Treatment in this sample: therapeutic diphenylcyclopropenone sensitization with weekly scalp DPC. CDR1 and CDR2 (germline): LNHDA, SQIVND (reference sequence). CDR3 length equals 14 residues. V lost 3 bases, J lost 0 bases, and 3 bases lay in between. Whole-study results and caveats: The donors suffered from alopecia, so their immune response may not match that of healthy people. Clustering by CDR3 similarity yielded significantly more large clusters from expanded TCRs than controls.

The library put unique molecular identifiers onto individual cDNA molecules. TCRdb used MiXCR to reprocess the RACE reads, holding one entry per CDR3 protein. The repertoire holds nearly 85,000 distinct CDR3 sequences, around 10% seen once, with roughly 1.5% in the top ten. The input for sequencing was whole blood, taken in connection with sensitization to the hapten diphenylcyclopropenone (DPC). This receptor was identified in a young man with alopecia areata. Some clones in this sample may be carry-over from other donors' samples. This chain uses TRBV19 with TRBJ2-6; D ambiguous. The CDR3 is CASSMSSGANVLTF. CDR3 coding DNA: TGTGCCAGTAGTATGAGCTCTGGGGCCAACGTCCTGACTTTC.